The 21 T cell receptor beta chains given below trace back to one sample, sequenced in a study of blood T cells in healthy people across ages. Next came a second PCR, run for about 7 to 12 cycles, which used a sample-barcoded 5' primer along with a J-beta primer mix. TCRdb re-analysed the 5' RACE reads in MiXCR, keeping a single row per CDR3 protein. Among 760,000 or so distinct CDR3 sequences listed, around 25% were seen once. In addition, the sample was reused for a study of T cells of mothers and their children.

Sequenced input: blood. These receptors were collected from a boy younger than 18 in good health.

The chain links TRBV20-1 to TRBJ1-2; 9 nucleotides line up with TRBD1. Germline values: CDR1 DFQATT, CDR2 SNEGSKA (reference sequence). The CDR3 has 18 amino acids. J gave up 0 bases and V 2 bases, and 13 bases lay outside the gene matches. The CDR3 DNA is TGCAGTGCTAGAAGCCTTAGGGACAGGGACCGTACTAACTATGGCTACACCTTC. As protein: CSARSLRDRDRTNYGYTF.

The chain links TRBV27 to TRBJ2-5, with 7 bases fitting TRBD1. The J call may be incorrect, as the DNA end agrees better with TRBJ2-7. Germline lookup yields CDR1 MNHEY and CDR2 SMNVEV (reference sequence). The CDR3 has 13 amino acids. CDR3 residues: CASGQGGVYEQYF. CDR3 bases: TGTGCCAGTGGACAAGGGGGCGTCTACGAGCAGTACTTC.

The chain joins TRBV20-1 to TRBJ2-1; D call uncertain. Germline V lookup: CDR1 DFQATT, CDR2 SNEGSKA (reference sequence). Trimming cost V 0 bases and J 8 bases, with 14 bases left between them. This CDR3 has 14 amino acids. The CDR3 reads CSARDVTMSDEQFF. The DNA for the CDR3 is TGCAGTGCTAGAGATGTGACAATGAGCGATGAGCAGTTCTTC.

This clonotype came up a few times. The chain couples TRBV12-3 or TRBV12-4 to TRBJ2-5; D may be TRBD2 (6 bases). The germline V and J ends were trimmed by 6 bases and 7 bases, with 15 bases remaining between them. The CDR3 is 13 residues long. The CDR3 DNA reads TGTGCCAGCAGGTCCGGTCTGGGGGGGACCCAGTACTTC. Translating gives CASRSGLGGTQYF.

CDR3 amino acids: CASSLGGSGTIQYF. CDR3 coding DNA: TGTGCCAGCAGCTTAGGGGGTAGCGGGACCATTCAGTACTTC. The V and J genes are TRBV7-2 and TRBJ2-4; 8 bases match TRBD2. V was pared by 1 base and J by 9 bases, with 5 bases of the junction left unmatched. Germline V gene lookup returns CDR1 SGHTA and CDR2 FQGNSA. This CDR3 comprises 14 residues.

This clonotype has more than one count but fewer than ten. An end of the junction differs from the germline gene, which may be a read error. The chain joins TRBV20-1 to TRBJ1-1, with D perhaps matching TRBD1 (5 bases). The CDR3 is 16 residues long. CDR1 DFQATT and CDR2 SNEGSKA come from the germline V gene (reference sequence). The CDR3 DNA sequence: TGCAGCGCCATGGGGACGCTACTATATTCGAACACTGAAGTTTTCTTT. This sequence encodes CSAMGTLLYSNTEVFF.

The table lists this clonotype with a few counts. The CDR3 sequence is CATSRGAILETQYF. In DNA, the CDR3 is TGTGCCACCAGCAGAGGAGCGATTTTGGAGACCCAGTACTTC. This sequence joins TRBV15 and TRBJ2-5; D is undetermined. Trimming took 1 base from V and 5 from J, leaving 11 bases between them. The CDR3 contains 14 residues. Germline V gene lookup returns CDR1 LNHNV and CDR2 YYDKDF (reference sequence). Combining the CDR3 with reference TRBV15 and TRBJ2-5 gives the whole variable domain DAMVIQNPRYQVTQFGKPVTLSCSQTLNHNVMYWYQQKSSQAPKLLFHYYDKDFNNEADTPDNFQSRRPNTSFCFLDIRSPGLGDTAMYLCATSRGAILETQYFGPGTRLLVL.

The chain links TRBV7-9 to TRBJ2-4; 13 bases fit TRBD2. After removal of 5 bases from V and 3 bases from J, the junction contained 4 bases not matched to a gene. CDR3 size: 16 residues. Germline values: CDR1 SEHNR, CDR2 FQNEAQ (reference sequence). The CDR3 protein is CASSPTSGRDKNIQYF. The CDR3 DNA reads TGTGCCAGCAGCCCAACTAGCGGGAGGGACAAAAACATTCAGTACTTC.

The V call is TRBV6-5, the J call TRBJ2-2; TRBD2 matches 7 bases. The V gene end was trimmed by 6 bases and the J gene end by 4 bases; junction bases not matched to a gene: 5. Germline V gene data show CDR1 as MNHEY and CDR2 as SVGAGI. The length of the CDR3 is 14 residues. The DNA for the CDR3 is TGTGCCAGCAGGGGGGGGACCTTCACCGGGGAGCTGTTTTTT. Protein: CASRGGTFTGELFF.

The chain employs TRBV6-6 and TRBJ2-1, with 11 bases lining up with TRBD2. V shed 0 bases, J shed 15 bases, and the junction held 1 base outside the gene matches. Germline V gene data show CDR1 as MNHNY and CDR2 as SVGAGI (reference sequence). The CDR3 length is 12 residues. DNA for the CDR3: TGTGCCAGCAGTTACTCCCTAGCGGGAGGGTTCTTC. The encoded protein is CASSYSLAGGFF.

The chain uses TRBV9 and TRBJ1-2, with TRBD1 matching over 12 bases. Trimming removed 4 bases from V and 7 bases from J; junction bases left unmatched: 14. This CDR3 is 17 amino acids long. The germline V gene has CDR1 SGDLS and CDR2 YYNGEE. In DNA form, the CDR3 reads TGTGCCAGCAGCCCGCGAAATACCGGGACAGGGGGCGTTGGCTACACCTTC. As protein: CASSPRNTGTGGVGYTF.

The CDR3 region has the DNA TGCAGCGTTGAAGAGGGGACCGTGGGTGTTAATGAGCAGTTCTTC. Translation: CSVEEGTVGVNEQFF. This sequence joins TRBV29-1 and TRBJ2-5; D may be TRBD1 or TRBD2 (5 bases each). Judging by the DNA end, TRBJ2-1 fits better; the J call may be wrong. The CDR3 has 15 residues. CDR1 is SQVTM, CDR2 ANQGSEA, per germline.

This chain uses TRBV4-3 with TRBJ2-7, with 15 positions matching TRBD2. The J call may be mistaken, given a closer DNA end match to TRBJ2-1. CDR1 is LGHNA and CDR2 is YSLEER in the germline V gene. CDR3 length equals 16 residues. The CDR3, as DNA: TGCGCCAGCAGCCAAGATAGGACTAGCGGGGGGGCTGAGCAGTTCTTC. Protein product: CASSQDRTSGGAEQFF.

In this sample, this clonotype turned up a few times. The chain carries TRBV27 and TRBJ2-3; D gene ambiguous. The CDR3 is made up of 11 amino acids. The germline V gene has CDR1 MNHEY and CDR2 SMNVEV (reference sequence). V was pared by 8 bases and J by 6 bases, with 9 bases between. The CDR3 nucleotides read TGTGCCAGCGGGATAAGGGATACGCAGTATTTT. It codes for CASGIRDTQYF.

This clonotype was observed a few times. The rearrangement joins TRBV6-5 to TRBJ1-5; D gene unclear. V lost 6 bases, J lost 4 bases, and 16 bases lay in between. CDR1 and CDR2 from the germline V gene are MNHEY and SVGAGI. CDR3 length: 15 amino acids. The CDR3 spells CASRNRAGGNQPQHF. Here the CDR3 DNA reads TGTGCCAGCAGAAACCGGGCCGGAGGAAATCAGCCCCAGCATTTT.

Only a few counts were recorded for this clonotype. The rearrangement joins TRBV6-1 to TRBJ1-4; D is perhaps TRBD1 (5 bases). This CDR3 spans 21 amino acids. Germline V gene lookup returns CDR1 MNHNS and CDR2 SASEGT. Trimming took 6 bases from V and 7 from J, leaving 36 bases between them. CDR3 sequence reads: CASSLDEPRVAESGGSEKLFF. CDR3 nucleotide sequence: TGTGCCAGCAGCCTCGACGAACCCAGGGTTGCGGAGTCCGGTGGAAGTGAAAAACTGTTTTTT.

In this sample, this clonotype turned up a few times. The chain has TRBV7-3 and TRBJ1-4; no reliable D call. CDR1 SGHTA and CDR2 FQGTGA come from the germline V gene. V was trimmed by 5 bases and J by 8 bases, leaving 21 bases between them. The CDR3 contains 16 residues. The CDR3 bases are TGTGCCAGCAGCCTAAAAGTGCGCAGAGAGGAGGAAAAACTGTTTTTT. Its translation: CASSLKVRREEEKLFF. Combining the CDR3 with reference TRBV7-3 and TRBJ1-4 gives the whole variable domain GAGVSQTPSNKVTEKGKYVELRCDPISGHTALYWYRQSLGQGPEFLIYFQGTGAADDSGLPNDRFFAVRPEGSVSTLKIQRTERGDSAVYLCASSLKVRREEEKLFFGSGTQLSVL.

In this sample, this clonotype turned up a few times. The chain joins TRBV6-1 to TRBJ1-4; D possibly corresponds to TRBD1 (5 bases). The CDR3 loop spans 17 amino acids. Trimming removed 0 bases at V and 3 bases at J, with 14 bases between. Germline assignment: CDR1 MNHNS and CDR2 SASEGT. CDR3 coding DNA: TGTGCCAGCAGTGAAGCTTGGGGCGACGACCCTAATGAAAAACTGTTTTTT. It is translated as CASSEAWGDDPNEKLFF.

This clonotype was picked up a small number of times. The chain joins TRBV29-1 to TRBJ1-2; a possible D gene is TRBD1 (5 bases). The CDR3 consists of 12 residues. Germline V gene sequence: CDR1 SQVTM, CDR2 ANQGSEA. With 5 bases removed from V and 8 bases from J, the gap between germline ends came to 15 bases. The CDR3 coding sequence is TGCAGCGTTAAGGTTTCGGCAGGGGGCTACACCTTC. Amino acids: CSVKVSAGGYTF.

The chain joins TRBV20-1 to TRBJ2-5; TRBD2 is a possible D gene (5 bases). The CDR3 totals 13 residues. V lost 2 bases and J lost 1, with 8 bases in between. The germline V gene encodes CDR1 DFQATT and CDR2 SNEGSKA (reference sequence). Here the CDR3 reads CSARSRGQETQYF. For the CDR3, the DNA is TGCAGTGCTAGATCCCGGGGCCAAGAGACCCAGTACTTC.

This clonotype occurred a few times. One junction end disagrees with the germline gene, perhaps due to a read error. The chain uses TRBV7-7 and TRBJ2-5, with D perhaps assigned TRBD1 or TRBD2 (6 bases each). CDR1 is SSHAT, CDR2 FNYEAQ, per germline (reference sequence). The length of the CDR3 is 15 residues. The DNA for the CDR3 is TGTGCTAGCAGCTCTCTTCCGGACAGCGGGGAGACCCAGTACTTC. Residues: CASSSLPDSGETQYF.